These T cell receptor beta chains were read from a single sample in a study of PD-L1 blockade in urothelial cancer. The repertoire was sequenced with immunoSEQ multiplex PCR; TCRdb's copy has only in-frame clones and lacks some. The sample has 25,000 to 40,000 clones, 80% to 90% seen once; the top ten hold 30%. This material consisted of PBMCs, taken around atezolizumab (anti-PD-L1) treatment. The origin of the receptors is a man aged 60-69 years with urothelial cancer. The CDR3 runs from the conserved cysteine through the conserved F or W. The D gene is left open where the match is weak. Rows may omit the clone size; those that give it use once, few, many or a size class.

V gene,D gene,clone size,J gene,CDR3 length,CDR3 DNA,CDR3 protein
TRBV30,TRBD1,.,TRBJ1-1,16,TGTGCCTGGAGTAGGGGGACAGGGGGCGTGAACACTGAAGCTTTCTTT,CAWSRGTGGVNTEAFF
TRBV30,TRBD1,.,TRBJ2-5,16,TGTGCCTGGAGTCTCACCGGGACAGGGGGCCAAGAGACCCAGTACTTC,CAWSLTGTGGQETQYF
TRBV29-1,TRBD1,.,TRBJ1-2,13,TGCAGCGTTTGGTACAGGGGTAACTATGGCTACACCTTC,CSVWYRGNYGYTF
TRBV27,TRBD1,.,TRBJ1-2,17,TGTGCCAGCAGGGGATTCCGCCTGACAGGGGAAAGGGATGGCTACACCTTC,CASRGFRLTGERDGYTF
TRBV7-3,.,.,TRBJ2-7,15,TGTGCCAGCAGCTTATATCGCCAGGGTGCCTACGAGCAGTACTTC,CASSLYRQGAYEQYF
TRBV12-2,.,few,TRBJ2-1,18,TGTGCAAGTCGCTTATCTAGCGGGAGGGTCGGCTCCTACAATGAGCAGTTCTTC,CASRLSSGRVGSYNEQFF
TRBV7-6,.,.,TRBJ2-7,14,TGTGCCAGCAGCTTAGCGCAGGGGACGTACGAGCAGTACTTC,CASSLAQGTYEQYF
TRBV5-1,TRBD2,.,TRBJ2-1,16,TGCGCCAGCAGCCCGACTAGCGGGAGCCCCCCACGGGAGCAGTTCTTC,CASSPTSGSPPREQFF
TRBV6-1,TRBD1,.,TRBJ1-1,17,TGTGCCAGCAGTGAAGGGCTGACAGGGGCTTCGAACACTGAAGCTTTCTTT,CASSEGLTGASNTEAFF
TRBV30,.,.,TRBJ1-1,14,TGTGCCTGGACCAGAGGGATGGCGAACACTGAAGCTTTCTTT,CAWTRGMANTEAFF
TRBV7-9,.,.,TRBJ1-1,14,TGTGCCAGCAGCTTATTATTGGGAGACACTGAAGCTTTCTTT,CASSLLLGDTEAFF
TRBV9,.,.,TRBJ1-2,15,TGTGCCAGCAGCGTGAACGAACAGGGCTACTATGGCTACACCTTC,CASSVNEQGYYGYTF
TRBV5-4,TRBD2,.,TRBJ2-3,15,TGTGCCAGCAGCTTGGCCGGGGGGTCCACAGATACGCAGTATTTT,CASSLAGGSTDTQYF
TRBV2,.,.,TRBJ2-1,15,TGTGCCAGCAGTATAGTCTGGGACACCTACAATGAGCAGTTCTTC,CASSIVWDTYNEQFF
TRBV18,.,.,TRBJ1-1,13,TGTGCCAGCTCACCACGGGAGGGGACTGAAGCTTTCTTT,CASSPREGTEAFF
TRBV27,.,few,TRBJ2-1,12,TGTGCCAGCAGTTTACAGAACAATGAGCAGTTCTTC,CASSLQNNEQFF
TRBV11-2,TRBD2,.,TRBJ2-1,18,TGTGCCAGCAGGCCGGGACTAGCGGCCACCATATCCTACAATGAGCAGTTCTTC,CASRPGLAATISYNEQFF
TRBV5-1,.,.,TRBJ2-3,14,TGCGCCAGCAGCTTGGACAGGGGCACAGATACGCAGTATTTT,CASSLDRGTDTQYF
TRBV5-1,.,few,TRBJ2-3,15,TGCGCCAGCAGCCCTACTTCGGGGGTAACAGATACGCAGTATTTT,CASSPTSGVTDTQYF
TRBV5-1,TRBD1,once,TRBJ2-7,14,TGCGCCAGCAGCAAGGGACAGGGGGCCTACGAGCAGTACTTC,CASSKGQGAYEQYF
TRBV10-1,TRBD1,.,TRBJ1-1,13,TGCGCCAGCAGTGAAACCGTCTCAGGGGGAGCTTTCTTT,CASSETVSGGAFF
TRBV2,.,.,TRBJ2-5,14,TGTGCCAGCAGTTATACAGGGAGGGAAGAGACCCAGTACTTC,CASSYTGREETQYF
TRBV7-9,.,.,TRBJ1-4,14,TGTGCCAGCAGCTCCAGGGTAACTAATGAAAAACTGTTTTTT,CASSSRVTNEKLFF
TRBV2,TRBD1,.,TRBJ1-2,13,TGTGCCAGCAGTACCGACAGGGGGCGAGGCTACACCTTC,CASSTDRGRGYTF
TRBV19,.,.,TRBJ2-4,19,TGTGCCAGTAGTATCCGCACGGGTGCCTTAACTCTAGCCAAAAACATTCAGTACTTC,CASSIRTGALTLAKNIQYF
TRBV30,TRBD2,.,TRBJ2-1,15,TGTGCCTGGAGTTTAGCGGGAGGGCCTTACAATGAGCAGTTCTTC,CAWSLAGGPYNEQFF
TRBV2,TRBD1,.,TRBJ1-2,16,TGTGCCAGCAGTCACAGGGGGCGCCCGTTGAATATCGGCTACACCTTC,CASSHRGRPLNIGYTF
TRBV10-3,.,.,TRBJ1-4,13,TGTGCCATCAGATCAGGGGTTGGGGAAAAACTGTTTTTT,CAIRSGVGEKLFF
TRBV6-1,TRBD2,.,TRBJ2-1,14,TGTGCCAGCACCTTAAGGAATAGCGGGGGAGAGCAGTTCTTC,CASTLRNSGGEQFF
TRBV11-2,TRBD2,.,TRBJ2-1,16,TGTGCCAGCAGCTCCCCAACTAGCGGGGGACGAAGGTTGCAGTTCTTC,CASSSPTSGGRRLQFF
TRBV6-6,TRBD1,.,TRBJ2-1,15,TGTGCCAGCAGTCCCCCGGGACAGGGGCGCAATGAGCAGTTCTTC,CASSPPGQGRNEQFF
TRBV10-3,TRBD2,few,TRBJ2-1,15,TGTGCCATCAGAGGGACTAGCGGGAGGGGTAATGAGCAGTTCTTC,CAIRGTSGRGNEQFF
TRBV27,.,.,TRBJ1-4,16,TGTGCCAGCAGTTACGCAGGGGCGTCAACTAATGAAAAACTGTTTTTT,CASSYAGASTNEKLFF
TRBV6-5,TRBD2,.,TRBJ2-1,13,TGTGCCAGCAGGACTAGCGGGTACAATGAGCAGTTCTTC,CASRTSGYNEQFF
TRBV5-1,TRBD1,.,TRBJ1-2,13,TGCGCCAGCAGCCCGGGACAGATCTATGGCTACACCTTC,CASSPGQIYGYTF
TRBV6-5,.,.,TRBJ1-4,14,TGTGCCAGTCGCAGGGGCTCCACTAATGAAAAACTGTTTTTT,CASRRGSTNEKLFF
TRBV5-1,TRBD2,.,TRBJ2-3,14,TGCGCCAGCCACAGCGACGGGAGGACAGATACGCAGTATTTT,CASHSDGRTDTQYF
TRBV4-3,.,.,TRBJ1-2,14,TGCGCCAGCAGCCGGGACCGGAGGGTCTATGGCTACACCTTC,CASSRDRRVYGYTF
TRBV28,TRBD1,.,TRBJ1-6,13,TGTGCCAGCAGGGGGACAGGAATAAAGGCCCTCCACTTT,CASRGTGIKALHF
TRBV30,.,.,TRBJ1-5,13,TGTGCCTGGAGCGCACGGAGTTCTCAGCCCCAGCATTTT,CAWSARSSQPQHF
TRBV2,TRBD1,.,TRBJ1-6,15,TGTGCCAGCAGTGAAGACAGGGGAGACAATTCACCCCTCCACTTT,CASSEDRGDNSPLHF
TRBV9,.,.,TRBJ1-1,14,TGTGCCAGCAGAGGTCTGGGGGCTGACACTGAAGCTTTCTTT,CASRGLGADTEAFF
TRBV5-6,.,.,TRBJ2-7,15,TGTGCCAGCAGCCCCCGGGAACACATTCCCTCCGAGCAGTACTTC,CASSPREHIPSEQYF
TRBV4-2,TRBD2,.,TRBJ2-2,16,TGTGCCAGCAGCCAATCACTAGCGAAAGACACCGGGGAGCTGTTTTTT,CASSQSLAKDTGELFF
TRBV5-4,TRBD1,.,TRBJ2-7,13,TGTGCCAACGCCCGGGACAGGTGGGGGGAGCAGTACTTC,CANARDRWGEQYF
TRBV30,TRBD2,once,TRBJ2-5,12,TGTGCCTGGACGGCGGGAGGGGAGACCCAGTACTTC,CAWTAGGETQYF
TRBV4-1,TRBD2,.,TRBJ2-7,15,TGCGCCAGCAGGGATATTAGCGGGAGGTTAAACGAGCAGTACTTC,CASRDISGRLNEQYF
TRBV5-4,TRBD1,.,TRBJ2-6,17,TGTGCCAGCAGCTCGGGACAGGGATCCTCTGGGGCCAACGTCCTGACTTTC,CASSSGQGSSGANVLTF
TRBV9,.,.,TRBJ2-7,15,TGTGCCAGCAGCGTAGGTCAGCTAAAGGCGGGAGAGCAGTACTTC,CASSVGQLKAGEQYF
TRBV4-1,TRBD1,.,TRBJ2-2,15,TGCGCCAGCAGCCAGTCCGACAGGGAAGCCGGGGAGCTGTTTTTT,CASSQSDREAGELFF
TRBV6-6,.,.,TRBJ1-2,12,TGTGCCACCGCGATTCCCGGCTATGGCTACACCTTC,CATAIPGYGYTF
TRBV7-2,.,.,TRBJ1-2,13,TGTGCCAGCAGCTTGGCAGAAAAGTATGGCTACACCTTC,CASSLAEKYGYTF
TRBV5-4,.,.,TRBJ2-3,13,TGTGCCAGCAGCTTGCGAGGGTCAGATACGCAGTATTTT,CASSLRGSDTQYF
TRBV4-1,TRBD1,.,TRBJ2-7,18,TGCGCCAGCAGCCAAGATCGTATGGGGGACAGGAGCTCCTACGAGCAGTACTTC,CASSQDRMGDRSSYEQYF
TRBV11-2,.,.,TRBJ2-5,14,TGTGCCAGCAGCTTATATGCACAGGGAGAGACCCAGTACTTC,CASSLYAQGETQYF
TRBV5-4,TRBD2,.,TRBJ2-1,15,TGTGCCAGCAGCCCGGGGGGATTCTCCTACAATGAGCAGTTCTTC,CASSPGGFSYNEQFF
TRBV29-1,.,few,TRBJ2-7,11,TGCAGCGTTGCGGGTGCCTACGAGCAGTACTTC,CSVAGAYEQYF
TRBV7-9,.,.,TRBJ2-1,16,TGTGCCAGCAGCTTACCAGGGGCAAACTCCTACAATGAGCAGTTCTTC,CASSLPGANSYNEQFF
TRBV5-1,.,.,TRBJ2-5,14,TGCGCCAGCAGCTTGGGGGGGCTAGGAGAGACCCAGTACTTC,CASSLGGLGETQYF